The clone carrying this T cell receptor (beta chain) was detected a few times. This record comes from a study of T-cell memory formation after mild COVID-19. Study-wide background: Most TCR clusters belonged to a single donor.

Trimming took 7 bases from V and 3 from J; bases not matched to a gene: 6. The CDR3 has 14 amino acids. TCRdb reprocessed the 5' RACE reads with MiXCR, giving one entry per CDR3 protein. The sample gives 150,000 to 200,000 distinct CDR3 sequences, about 14% of which show up once; 13% to 15% is in the top ten. Sequenced input: PBMCs or a T cell subset sorted from them (not recorded which). This receptor was identified in an adult woman who had mild COVID-19 (a few samples of this study predate the infection). Cell type and time point are not known. The rearrangement joins TRBV12-3 or TRBV12-4 to TRBJ2-7; 10 positions agree with TRBD1. CDR3 nucleotides: TGTGCCAGCAAAGGACAGGGGGTTAGCTACGAGCAGTACTTC. It yields the protein CASKGQGVSYEQYF.